These T cell receptor beta chains were read from a single sample in a study of T cell repertoires in cytomegalovirus infection. No antigen has been assigned to these receptors. TCRdb re-analysed the reads in MiXCR, keeping a single row per CDR3 protein. The top ten hold 48% of the sample, which has 450,000 to 650,000 distinct CDR3 sequences, over 35% seen once. Here the sequenced sample was cultured PBMCs, taken from culture after CMV antigen stimulation. All receptors come from a human donor in good health (CMV status not recorded). Some clones in this sample may be carry-over from other donors' samples. CDR3s include the opening cysteine and the closing phenylalanine or tryptophan. The D gene is left open where the match is weak. A row's size may be missing; if present it is once, few, many or a size class.

TRBJ1-3	TRBV12-3/TRBV12-4	.	.	TGTGCCAGCAGTTTGCGGAATACGCCGGGGGGAAACACCATATATTTT	CASSLRNTPGGNTIYF
TRBJ2-1	TRBV12-3/TRBV12-4	TRBD2	.	TGTGCCAGCAGACTAGCGGGGGCCTCCCCTGAGCAGTTCTTC	CASRLAGASPEQFF
TRBJ2-3	TRBV28	TRBD1	few	TGTGCCAGCAGTATCCGGACAGGGATAGGAACAGATACGCAGTATTTT	CASSIRTGIGTDTQYF
TRBJ1-1	TRBV14	.	few	TGTGCCAGCAGCCAAGTTCGAGCGAACACTGAAGCTTTCTTT	CASSQVRANTEAFF
TRBJ2-3	TRBV7-9	.	.	TGTGCCAGCAGCTTTCCCCCAGGGGCGCGCGTAATAGATACGCAGTATTTT	CASSFPPGARVIDTQYF
TRBJ1-6	TRBV7-2	TRBD1	few	TGTGCCAGCAGCCTGATGGGACAGGGCGATTCACCCCTCCACTTT	CASSLMGQGDSPLHF
TRBJ2-7	TRBV7-2	.	few	TGTGCCAGCAGCCGGACTCTGTCTGACCCCTACGAGCAGTACTTC	CASSRTLSDPYEQYF
TRBJ1-5	TRBV7-8	.	.	TGTGCCCGCACTCCCCCCGGGGGGGCAGGTCAGCCCCAGCATTTT	CARTPPGGAGQPQHF
TRBJ1-1	TRBV7-4	.	.	TGTGCCAGCAGCTTGGACGTCGGTGCTGAAGCTTTCTTT	CASSLDVGAEAFF
TRBJ2-5	TRBV7-9	TRBD2	many	TGTGCCAGCAGCTCCCCTAGCGGGCCGAGGCGGGAGACCCAGTACTTC	CASSSPSGPRRETQYF
TRBJ2-5	TRBV15	TRBD2	.	TGTGCCACCAGCAGAGTACCTAGCGGGAGTGAGACCCAGTACTTC	CATSRVPSGSETQYF
TRBJ2-7	TRBV28	.	.	TGTGCCAGCAGTGGACAGTTCCACGAGCAGTACTTC	CASSGQFHEQYF